This T cell receptor beta chain was recorded in a study of shared clonotypes between healthy human individuals. There are 13 residues in the CDR3. CDR1 and CDR2 from the germline V gene are SQVTM and ANQGSEA. V lost 3 bases and J 4 bases, leaving 13 bases between the germline ends. Only in-frame clones appear in the TCRdb table, and some are missing; sequencing was by immunoSEQ multiplex PCR. The sample lists roughly 2 million clones; 85% to 95% were seen once. Sequencing input: naive CD4+ T cells sorted from blood. Subset specified: CD45RA+ positively selected. The TCR was taken from a man between 18 and 35 years old in good health. The chain is built from TRBV29-1 and TRBJ2-7, with D maybe TRBD1 (6 bases). CDR3 sequence reads: CSVEGSQGYEQYF. As DNA, the CDR3 is TGCAGCGTTGAGGGCTCACAGGGATACGAGCAGTACTTC.